This TCR beta chain was captured by sequencing in a study of cytomegalovirus exposure and HLA in healthy donors. 60 Vbeta and 13 Jbeta primers were used in PCR. The assay was immunoSEQ multiplex PCR, and TCRdb's table has in-frame clones only and misses some. The sample includes tens of thousands of clones, 65% to 80% seen only once; the top ten take 6.3%. Overall study results and limits: The number of N-insertions in an Asian-associated ancestry cluster was reportedly below the approximately 700-donor mean in a later analysis. Sequencing artifact likely explains a cluster of highly shared sequence variants.

With regard to this clone: No antigen is known for it.

This clonotype was obtained from a man aged 25-40 years in good health and CMV-seronegative. Specimen: PBMCs.

CDR3 loop: CASQGRGGFVGTDTQYF. The CDR3, as DNA: TGTGCCAGCCAGGGGAGGGGGGGATTCGTTGGTACAGATACGCAGTATTTT. This sequence joins TRBV25-1 and TRBJ2-3; the D gene is possibly TRBD2 (7 bases). Trimming shortened V by 8 bases and J by 3 bases, and 24 bases separated the two germline ends. The CDR3 consists of 17 residues. The germline V gene encodes CDR1 MGHDK and CDR2 SYGVNS.